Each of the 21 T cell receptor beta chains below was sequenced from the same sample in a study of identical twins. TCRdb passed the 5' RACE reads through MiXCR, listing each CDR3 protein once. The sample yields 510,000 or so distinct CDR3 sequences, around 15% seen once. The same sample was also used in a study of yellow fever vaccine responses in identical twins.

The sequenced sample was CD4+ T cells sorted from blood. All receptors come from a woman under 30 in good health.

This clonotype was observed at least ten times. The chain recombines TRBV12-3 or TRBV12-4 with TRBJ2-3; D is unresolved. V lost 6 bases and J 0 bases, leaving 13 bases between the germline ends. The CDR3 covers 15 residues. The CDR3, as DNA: TGTGCCAGCAGCCCCCGCGGACCCAGCACAGATACGCAGTATTTT. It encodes CASSPRGPSTDTQYF.

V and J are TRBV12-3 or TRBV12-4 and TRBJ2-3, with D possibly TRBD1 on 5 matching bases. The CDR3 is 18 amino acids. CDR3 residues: CTIRSAWGVSLGVDTQYF. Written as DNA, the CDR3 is TGTACCATCAGATCCGCCTGGGGTGTATCGTTAGGGGTAGATACGCAGTATTTT.

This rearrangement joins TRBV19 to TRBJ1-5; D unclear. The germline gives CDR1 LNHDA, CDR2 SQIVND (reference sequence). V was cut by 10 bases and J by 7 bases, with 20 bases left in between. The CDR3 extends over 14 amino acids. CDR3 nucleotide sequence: TGTGCCACCCGCGTTGGCGGGAGTGGACAGCCCCAGCATTTT. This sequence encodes CATRVGGSGQPQHF. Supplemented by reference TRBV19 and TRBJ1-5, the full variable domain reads DGGITQSPKYLFRKEGQNVTLSCEQNLNHDAMYWYRQDPGQGLRLIYYSQIVNDFQKGDIAEGYSVSREKKESFPLTVTSAQKNPTAFYLCATRVGGSGQPQHFGDGTRLSIL.

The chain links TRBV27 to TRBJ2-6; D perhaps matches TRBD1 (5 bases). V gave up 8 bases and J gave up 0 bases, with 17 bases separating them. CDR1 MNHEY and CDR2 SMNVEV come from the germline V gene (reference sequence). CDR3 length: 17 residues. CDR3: CASRFRVNSSGANVLTF. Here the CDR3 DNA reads TGTGCCAGCCGCTTCAGGGTGAACTCCTCTGGGGCCAACGTCCTGACTTTC.

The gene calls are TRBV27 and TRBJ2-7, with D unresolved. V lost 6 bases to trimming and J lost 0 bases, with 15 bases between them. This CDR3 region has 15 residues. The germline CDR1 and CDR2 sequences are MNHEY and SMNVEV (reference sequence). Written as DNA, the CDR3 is TGTGCCAGCAGCGCCTACGGAGAGAGCTCCTACGAGCAGTACTTC. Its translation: CASSAYGESSYEQYF.

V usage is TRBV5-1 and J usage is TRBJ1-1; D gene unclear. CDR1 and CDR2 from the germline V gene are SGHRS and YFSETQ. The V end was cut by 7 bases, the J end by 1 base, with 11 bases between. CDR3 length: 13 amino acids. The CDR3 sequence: CASLGPGNTEAFF. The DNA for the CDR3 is TGCGCCAGCCTAGGCCCGGGGAACACTGAAGCTTTCTTT.

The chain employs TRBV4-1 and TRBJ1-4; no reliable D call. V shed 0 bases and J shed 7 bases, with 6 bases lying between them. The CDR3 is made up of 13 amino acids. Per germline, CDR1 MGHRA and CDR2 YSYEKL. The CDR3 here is CASSQDSGEKLFF. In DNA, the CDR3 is TGCGCCAGCAGCCAAGATTCTGGTGAAAAACTGTTTTTT.

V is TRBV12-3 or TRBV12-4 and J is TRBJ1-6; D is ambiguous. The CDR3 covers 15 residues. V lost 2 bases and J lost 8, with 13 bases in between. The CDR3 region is CASSLFGGNHSPLHF. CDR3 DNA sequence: TGTGCCAGCAGTTTATTCGGAGGGAATCATTCACCCCTCCACTTT.

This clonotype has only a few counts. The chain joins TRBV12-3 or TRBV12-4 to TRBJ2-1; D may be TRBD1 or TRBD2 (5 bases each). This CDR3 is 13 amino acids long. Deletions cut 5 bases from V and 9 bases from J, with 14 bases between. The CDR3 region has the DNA TGTGCCAGCAGTCAAGGGACGACTCGTGAGCAGTTCTTC. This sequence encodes CASSQGTTREQFF.

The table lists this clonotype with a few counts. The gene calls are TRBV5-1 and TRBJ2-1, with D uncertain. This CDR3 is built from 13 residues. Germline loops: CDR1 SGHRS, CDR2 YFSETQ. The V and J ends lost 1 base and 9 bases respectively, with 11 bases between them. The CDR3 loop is CASSLWSSTEQFF. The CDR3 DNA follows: TGCGCCAGCAGCTTGTGGAGTAGCACTGAGCAGTTCTTC.

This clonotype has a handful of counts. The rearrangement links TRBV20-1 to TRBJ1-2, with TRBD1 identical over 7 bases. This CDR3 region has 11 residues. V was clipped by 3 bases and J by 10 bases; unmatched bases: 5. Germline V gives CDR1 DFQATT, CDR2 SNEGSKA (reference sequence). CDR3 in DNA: TGCAGTGCTAGTGCCGGGACAGCCTACACCTTC. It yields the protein CSASAGTAYTF.

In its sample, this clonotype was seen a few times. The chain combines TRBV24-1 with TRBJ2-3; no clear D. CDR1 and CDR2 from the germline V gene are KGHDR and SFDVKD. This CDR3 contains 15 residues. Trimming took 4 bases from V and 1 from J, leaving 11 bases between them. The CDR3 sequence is CATSEDQSGTDTQYF. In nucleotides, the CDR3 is TGTGCCACCAGTGAAGATCAGAGTGGCACAGATACGCAGTATTTT.

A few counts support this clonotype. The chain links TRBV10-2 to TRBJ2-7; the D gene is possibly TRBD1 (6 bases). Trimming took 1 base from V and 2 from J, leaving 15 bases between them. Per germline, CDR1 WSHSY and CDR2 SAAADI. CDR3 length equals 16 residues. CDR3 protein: CASSEWTATPPYEQYF. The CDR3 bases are TGCGCCAGCAGTGAGTGGACAGCAACCCCCCCCTACGAGCAGTACTTC.

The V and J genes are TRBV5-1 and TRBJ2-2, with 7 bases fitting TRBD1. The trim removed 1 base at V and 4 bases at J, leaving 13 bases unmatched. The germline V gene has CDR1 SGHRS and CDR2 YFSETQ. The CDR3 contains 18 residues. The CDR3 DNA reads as TGCGCCAGCAGCTTGTCTCCCACGACAGGGAAAGTCACCGGGGAGCTGTTTTTT. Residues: CASSLSPTTGKVTGELFF.

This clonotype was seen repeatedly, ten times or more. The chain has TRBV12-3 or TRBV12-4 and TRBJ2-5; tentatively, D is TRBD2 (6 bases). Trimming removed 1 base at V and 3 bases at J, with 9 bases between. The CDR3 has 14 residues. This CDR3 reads CASSLGTSKETQYF. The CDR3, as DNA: TGTGCCAGCAGTTTAGGCACTAGCAAAGAGACCCAGTACTTC.

The CDR3 region is CASSLTGQGPSTQYF. Written as DNA, the CDR3 is TGTGCCAGCAGCTTAACGGGACAGGGCCCGTCGACCCAGTACTTC. The chain recombines TRBV5-4 with TRBJ2-5, with 9 bases aligning to TRBD1. This CDR3 region has 15 residues. Germline CDR1 SGHNT, CDR2 YYREEE (reference sequence). The V segment lost 2 bases and the J segment 7 bases; nucleotides outside the gene matches: 9.

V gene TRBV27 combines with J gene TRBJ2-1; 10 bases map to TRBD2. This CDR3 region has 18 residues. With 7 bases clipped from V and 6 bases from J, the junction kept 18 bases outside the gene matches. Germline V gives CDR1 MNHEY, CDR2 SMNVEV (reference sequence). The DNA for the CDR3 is TGTGCCAGCAACACATACCAAACAGCTAGCGGGAGAAGCAATGAGCAGTTCTTC. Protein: CASNTYQTASGRSNEQFF.

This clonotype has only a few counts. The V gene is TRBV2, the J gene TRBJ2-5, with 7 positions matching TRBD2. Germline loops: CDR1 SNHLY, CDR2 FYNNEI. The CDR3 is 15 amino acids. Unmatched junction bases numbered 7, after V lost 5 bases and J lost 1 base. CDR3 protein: CASSWETSLQETQYF. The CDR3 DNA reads TGTGCCAGCAGTTGGGAGACTAGCCTCCAAGAGACCCAGTACTTC.

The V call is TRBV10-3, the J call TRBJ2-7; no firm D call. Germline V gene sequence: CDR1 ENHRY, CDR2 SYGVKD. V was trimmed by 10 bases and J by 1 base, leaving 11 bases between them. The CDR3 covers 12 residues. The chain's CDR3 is CATRDGSYEQYV. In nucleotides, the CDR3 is TGTGCCACCCGAGACGGGTCCTACGAGCAGTACGTC.

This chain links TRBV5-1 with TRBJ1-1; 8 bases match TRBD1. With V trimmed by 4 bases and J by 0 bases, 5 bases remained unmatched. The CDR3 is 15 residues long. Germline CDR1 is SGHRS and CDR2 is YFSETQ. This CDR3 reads CASSMQTGVNTEAFF. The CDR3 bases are TGCGCCAGCAGCATGCAGACAGGGGTGAACACTGAAGCTTTCTTT.

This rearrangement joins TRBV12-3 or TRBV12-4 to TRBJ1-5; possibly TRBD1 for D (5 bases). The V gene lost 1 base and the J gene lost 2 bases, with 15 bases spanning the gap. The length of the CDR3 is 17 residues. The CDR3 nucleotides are TGTGCCAGCAGTTTAGGACGGGGCCGAAGTGGCAATCAGCCCCAGCATTTT. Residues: CASSLGRGRSGNQPQHF.